The TCR beta chain under discussion was sequenced for a study of liver allograft versus peripheral blood T cells. Study details: Comparisons were made between T cell receptor repertoires found in transplanted livers and those circulating in recipients' peripheral blood. Broader study findings: Liver allograft repertoires of T cell receptors reportedly diverged from peripheral blood repertoires.

The CDR3 has 16 amino acids. The germline V and J ends were trimmed by 1 base and 2 bases, with 12 bases remaining between them. MiXCR, run by TCRdb on the reads, gives a single entry per CDR3 protein. In the table there are about 7,900 distinct CDR3 sequences, approximately 17% of which are singletons. Worth noting for this clonotype: The antigen is unknown.

The V call is TRBV12-3 or TRBV12-4, the J call TRBJ1-3, with D possibly matching TRBD1 (6 bases). The origin of this receptor is a human patient who had a liver transplant. Some T cells may trace back to the graft donor. In DNA, the CDR3 is TGTGCCAGCAGTTTAGATCGGGGGCATCCTGGAAACACCATATATTTT. As protein: CASSLDRGHPGNTIYF.